A selection of T cell receptor beta chains follows, all from one sample in a study of blood T cell repertoires in COVID-19. The table came from immunoSEQ multiplex PCR; TCRdb's copy has only in-frame clones and leaves some out. This sample has 110,000 or so clones; approximately 80% occur once, and the top ten carry approximately 8.1%. The sequenced material came from peripheral blood. These receptors were obtained from a woman aged 40-49 years with acute or convalescent COVID-19. Both conserved end residues are part of each CDR3. A D gene is named only where the DNA matches it firmly. Clone size is shown for a subset of rows, as once, few, many or a class of expanded clone.

v_gene,abundance,len,j_gene,d_gene,CDR3aa,CDR3nt
TRBV5-1,.,17,TRBJ2-2,.,CASSPRSQAVNTGELFF,TGCGCCAGCAGCCCAAGGTCGCAGGCAGTGAACACCGGGGAGCTGTTTTTT
TRBV3-1/TRBV3-2,.,16,TRBJ2-4,TRBD1,CASSEGGQGAKNIQYF,TGTGCCAGCAGCGAAGGGGGACAGGGGGCCAAAAACATTCAGTACTTC
TRBV11-3,.,14,TRBJ2-7,.,CASSLGQGRDEQYF,TGTGCCAGCAGCTTAGGTCAGGGAAGGGACGAGCAGTACTTC
TRBV2,.,11,TRBJ2-5,.,CASKIRETQYF,TGTGCCAGCAAGATCCGGGAGACCCAGTACTTC
TRBV7-9,.,17,TRBJ2-3,TRBD2,CASSRDPRGGGVDTQYF,TGTGCCAGCAGCCGAGATCCGCGGGGGGGCGGTGTCGATACGCAGTATTTT
TRBV9,.,15,TRBJ2-5,.,CASSVQTGSQETQYF,TGTGCCAGCAGCGTACAAACAGGTAGCCAAGAGACCCAGTACTTC
TRBV6-2/TRBV6-3,.,15,TRBJ2-7,TRBD2,CASSRLAGGPYEQYF,TGTGCCAGCAGTAGACTAGCGGGGGGACCCTACGAGCAGTACTTC
TRBV11-2,.,12,TRBJ1-3,.,CASSLGGRTIYF,TGTGCCAGCAGCTTGGGGGGTCGCACCATATATTTT
TRBV7-9,.,15,TRBJ1-2,TRBD1,CASSQLKVQGYGYTF,TGTGCCAGCAGCCAATTAAAGGTACAGGGGTATGGCTACACCTTC
TRBV6-5,.,16,TRBJ2-1,TRBD2,CASSYSGLAGESEQFF,TGTGCCAGCAGTTACTCGGGACTAGCGGGGGAAAGTGAGCAGTTCTTC
TRBV7-8,.,20,TRBJ1-4,.,CASSYLGGRTEGHYNEKLFF,TGTGCCAGCAGCTACTTAGGGGGTCGGACAGAGGGGCATTATAATGAAAAACTGTTTTTT
TRBV7-9,few,19,TRBJ2-4,.,CASSSTPFSGRLAKNIQYF,TGTGCCAGCAGCTCCACCCCATTTAGCGGACGGTTAGCCAAAAACATTCAGTACTTC